The source of this T cell receptor beta chain is a study of CD4 T cells in relation to SARS-CoV-2 and coronaviruses (dated by TCRdb to the early 2020s). Study-wide context: In the ViraFEST assay, PBMCs were cultured with antigen for less than eleven days, after which TCR beta CDR3s were sequenced to identify clonal expansions specific to the antigen. The negative reference condition was either a culture with an HIV-1 Nef peptide pool or a culture with no peptide. Patient-derived lymphoblastoid cell lines were used to map the HLA restriction of shared crossreactive spike epitopes. At the level of individual TCR clonotypes, the study measured memory CD4+ T cell crossreactivity between SARS-CoV-2 spike protein and common cold coronavirus spike proteins. The Adaptive Biotechnologies TCR-sequencing kit was used to sequence samples from a few pre-COVID donors and the naive versus memory experiments, whereas other data were Illumina-based. A different TCR-beta assay, based on Illumina, was used to sequence expansion assays from other donors in the study.

CDR1 and CDR2 (KGHSH, LQKENI) derive from the germline V gene. The junction shows trimming of 3 bases on V and 15 bases on J, plus 15 bases between the germline ends. The CDR3 contains 12 residues, cysteine and phenylalanine counted. Kept here is only the CDR3 DNA, which spans 36 bases and is read in frame from base 1. General findings and caveats noted by the study authors: Because no donor provided both pre-pandemic and post-infection samples, tracing the source of pre-existing responses was limited. Because the crossreactivity analysis focused on spike protein, crossreactivity against other viral proteins was not assessed. Compared with monoreactive clones, crossreactive clones had significantly weaker SARS-CoV-2-driven expansion, a result consistent with antigenic imprinting. Small numbers of patients and of tested TCRs were a limitation of the study. Approximately 60% of donors had memory CD4+ clonotypes that crossrecognized SARS-CoV-2 and at least one common cold coronavirus spike.

CD4+ T cells from unexposed donors were collected before the COVID-19 pandemic (2011-2018). Following 10 days of culture, the EasySep CD4+ T cell isolation kit was used to isolate CD4+ T cells. Unexposed donor CD4+ T cells were tested for reactivity to SARS-CoV-2 S and N and four common cold coronavirus spike pools, as cell number allowed. Each well received two million PBMCs, cultured in IMDM supplemented with around 4.7% human AB serum and around 9 IU/ml IL-2. Half of the culture medium was replaced with fresh IL-2-containing medium on days 3 and 7. Each peptide culture condition was generally run in triplicate replicate wells. Leukapheresis product for the unexposed donors was purchased commercially. Ficoll-Paque PLUS gradient centrifugation was used to isolate PBMCs from leukapheresis product or whole blood. PBMCs were either cryopreserved at -140 degrees C or used fresh in the expansion assay. The QIAamp Micro DNA Kit was used to extract genomic DNA from the CD4+ T cells.

The library was obtained by the immunoSEQ multiplex PCR assay. The published analysis was carried out like this. During preprocessing, nonproductive sequences were discarded, as were any CDR3s that did not begin with C, did not end with F or W, or were shorter than 7 amino acids. Antigen-specific clonotypes were called with the MANAFEST web app, based on expansion relative to reference and other culture wells. A clone was considered positive if significant expansion relative to the reference culture was observed in 2 of 3 replicate wells at an FDR below 0.05. A further requirement for positive clones was significant expansion compared with all other tandem wells, along with an odds ratio above 5. CDR3 homology was quantified as pairwise Levenshtein distance, calculated with the stringdist R package after three terminal residues were trimmed from each end. The table was pulled from immuneACCESS by TCRdb, which kept in-frame rearrangements only. Such tables lose some clones; where checked, under half of the loss comes from unresolved V genes, and the rest has no known cause. Clonal size and the V and J genes are those of that table, whereas D and trimming came from the DNA. In all, the sample holds about 15,000 clones, and around 74% of those were seen once. The top ten clones comprise more than 25% of the sample.

In the case of this clone: No antigen is known for it. Per-nucleotide qualities are absent, and no much larger clonotype sits a single base away.

The chain couples TRBV18 to TRBJ2-1; too little of a D gene remains to name it. Source material: CD4+ T cells from PBMCs, cultured in vitro. The TCR comes from a human donor in good health. The encoded CDR3 is CASSPRVGILFF. Read as DNA, the sequence is TGTGCCAGCTCACCTCGGGTAGGAATACTGTTCTTC. The variable domain in full, with residues beyond the CDR3 obtained from the reference TRBV18 and TRBJ2-1 genes, is NAGVMQNPRHLVRRRGQEARLRCSPMKGHSHVYWYRQLPEEGLKFMVYLQKENIIDESGMPKERFSAEFPKEGPSILRIQQVVRGDSAAYFCASSPRVGILFFGPGTRLTVL.